This T cell receptor (beta chain) derives from a study of human T cells and chemical hapten exposure. Germline assignment: CDR1 SGHVS and CDR2 FNYEAQ. Trimming left V 1 base short and J 4 bases short, with 10 bases between. The CDR3 is made up of 14 amino acids. TCRdb re-called the RACE reads with MiXCR, one entry per CDR3 protein. In the table there are roughly 260,000 distinct CDR3 sequences, about 8.6% of which are singletons. Noted time point: pre-sensitization, week 0. Treatment of the sample: therapeutic diphenylcyclopropenone sensitization with weekly scalp DPC. The sequence came from a woman aged 40 to 50 with alopecia areata. Some clones in this sample may be carry-over from other donors' samples. J is TRBJ1-2 and V is TRBV7-6, with D possibly being TRBD1 (5 bases). The starting material was whole blood, obtained in connection with sensitization to the hapten diphenylcyclopropenone (DPC). CDR3 region: CASSLVAGLYGYTF. DNA of the CDR3: TGTGCCAGCAGCTTAGTGGCAGGGCTCTATGGCTACACCTTC.